This TCR beta chain was found in a study of blood T cell repertoires in COVID-19. Study-level background: Samples of COVID-19 (acute and convalescent) were obtained from the United States, Italy and Spain. PBMCs, B-cell-depleted T cells, or T cells were the source of the cDNA or gDNA that made up the material.

V gave up 5 bases and J gave up 8 bases, with 18 bases separating them. There are 14 residues in the CDR3. Germline V gene sequence: CDR1 LNHNV, CDR2 YYDKDF (reference sequence). Sequencing used immunoSEQ multiplex PCR; TCRdb keeps in-frame clones, though not all of them. The data contain around 200,000 clones, more than 70% of them singletons. Specimen: peripheral blood. This sequence was found in a man in his forties with active or convalescent COVID-19. V and J are TRBV15 and TRBJ1-2; a weak D match, TRBD1 (6 bases). The CDR3 DNA reads as TGTGCCACCAGCCGCGCAGGGGAAGCCGAGGGCTACACCTTC. The encoded protein is CATSRAGEAEGYTF.